One sample yielded the 21 T cell receptor beta chains listed below, sequenced in a study of vaccination and CD4 T cells after COVID-19. Sequencing of the DNA from cultured CD4+ T cells was carried out with the Oncomine TCR Beta short-read assay. Each CDR3 protein is one row after TCRdb ran MiXCR on the PCR reads. The sample lists around 18,000 distinct CDR3 sequences, about 35% occurring once. Their antigen targets remain unknown. Treatment defined: roughly ten-day PBMC culture with coronavirus spike peptide pools or control peptides (ViraFEST assay). The source material was cultured CD4+ T cells from blood. Receptors originate from a human donor with COVID-19.

The J gene is TRBJ1-2, the V gene TRBV11-2, with 7 nucleotides matching TRBD1. V dropped 2 bases and J dropped 6; count of bases not matched to a gene: 6. Germline CDR1 and CDR2: SGHAT and FQNNGV. This CDR3 has 14 residues. The CDR3 spells CASSLQTGKDGYTF. CDR3 nucleotides: TGTGCCAGCAGCTTACAGACAGGGAAGGATGGCTACACCTTC.

The count of this clonotype is one. V gene TRBV30 combines with J gene TRBJ1-4, with TRBD1 as a possible D gene (5 bases). CDR1 and CDR2 (germline): GTSNPN, SVGIG (reference sequence). V shed 4 bases and J shed 10 bases, with 19 bases lying between them. The CDR3 has 14 residues. CDR3 nucleotides: TGTGCCTGGAATTTCGGGGCGGGGGGTGGAAAACTGTTTTTT. The encoded protein is CAWNFGAGGGKLFF.

This clonotype has a handful of counts. The V call is TRBV29-1, the J call TRBJ2-7; TRBD1 aligns across 7 bases. Trimming at V came to 8 bases and at J to 3 bases, leaving 4 bases not matched to a gene. CDR3 size: 11 residues. Germline V CDR1 and CDR2: SQVTM, ANQGSEA. The CDR3 protein is CSITGDYEQYF. CDR3 sequence (DNA): TGCAGCATAACAGGGGACTACGAGCAGTACTTC.

The sample holds a few counts of this clonotype. The chain joins TRBV11-2 to TRBJ2-3; D is unclear. The V end lost 4 bases, the J end lost 6 bases, and 23 bases lay between the germline ends. The length of the CDR3 is 17 residues. CDR1 is SGHAT and CDR2 is FQNNGV in the germline V gene. CDR3 nucleotide sequence: TGTGCCAGCAGCTCCCGATCCTTTCCGGAAAACTTGGATACGCAGTATTTT. Translation gives CASSSRSFPENLDTQYF.

There are a few counts of this clonotype. The chain employs TRBV2 and TRBJ2-7; possible D gene TRBD1, 5 bases. This CDR3 is 14 amino acids long. V was clipped by 7 bases and J by 4 bases, with 17 bases between them. Germline loops: CDR1 SNHLY, CDR2 FYNNEI. The CDR3 DNA reads TGTGCCAGCATAGTAACGCAGGGAATATACGAGCAGTACTTC. The encoded protein is CASIVTQGIYEQYF.

The sample holds a few counts of this clonotype. This chain links TRBV7-9 with TRBJ2-7, with D uncertain. CDR1 SEHNR and CDR2 FQNEAQ come from the germline V gene (reference sequence). The CDR3 has 15 residues. Trimming took off 2 bases at V and 5 bases at J, with 16 bases between the two ends. In nucleotides, the CDR3 is TGTGCCAGCAGCTTATCCTCCAGCGCAACTGACGAGCAGTACTTC. Translating gives CASSLSSSATDEQYF.

Written as DNA, the CDR3 is TGCAGTGCCCCGGACAGGGCGGTGGGAGCTGGAAACACCATATATTTT. Its protein product is CSAPDRAVGAGNTIYF. The genes are TRBV20-1 and TRBJ1-3; 8 bases line up with TRBD1. Per the germline V gene, CDR1 is DFQATT and CDR2 is SNEGSKA (reference sequence). The CDR3 contains 16 residues. V gave up 6 bases and J gave up 2 bases; unmatched junction bases: 12.

This chain uses TRBV5-1 with TRBJ2-1; D is tentatively TRBD1 or TRBD2 (5 bases each). The ends were cut back, 1 base at V and 5 bases at J, with 16 bases in the middle. CDR1 is SGHRS, CDR2 YFSETQ, per germline. CDR3 length: 16 amino acids. CDR3 sequence reads: CASSLYLGVGNNEQFF. CDR3 sequence (DNA): TGCGCCAGCAGCTTGTATTTGGGGGTCGGGAACAATGAGCAGTTCTTC.

This clonotype was detected only a few times. The chain recombines TRBV6-2 or TRBV6-3 with TRBJ1-1, with 9 bases identical to TRBD1. V lost 5 bases to trimming and J lost 1 base; unmatched junction nucleotides: 5. CDR1 MNHEY and CDR2 SVGEGT come from the germline V gene. CDR3 size: 15 residues. The CDR3: CASSHRTGANTEAFF. The DNA for the CDR3 is TGTGCCAGCAGTCACCGGACAGGGGCGAACACTGAAGCTTTCTTT.

J is TRBJ1-1 and V is TRBV6-4; a possible D gene is TRBD1 (5 bases). CDR3 length equals 15 residues. Per the germline V gene, CDR1 is MRHNA and CDR2 is SNTAGT. The V end lost 4 bases, the J end lost 1 base, and 13 bases lay between the germline ends. The CDR3 region is CASSARQGGNTEAFF. CDR3 DNA sequence: TGTGCCAGCAGTGCTCGGCAGGGTGGGAACACTGAAGCTTTCTTT.

This rearrangement joins TRBV11-2 to TRBJ2-1; the D gene is possibly TRBD1 (6 bases). From germline, CDR1 is SGHAT and CDR2 FQNNGV. Trimming stripped 10 bases from V and 6 bases from J, with 16 bases between. CDR3 length: 13 residues. CDR3 loop: CATRQDSTNEQFF. CDR3 nucleotides: TGTGCCACCCGACAGGACTCAACCAATGAGCAGTTCTTC.

This clonotype showed up just once. V is TRBV19 and J is TRBJ1-4, with D possibly TRBD1 on 6 matching bases. Germline CDR1 is LNHDA and CDR2 is SQIVND (reference sequence). The CDR3 runs 14 residues. V was pared by 7 bases and J by 8 bases, with 17 bases between. CDR3 DNA sequence: TGTGCCAGTACTCGACAGGACTCAGGCGAAAAACTGTTTTTT. It is translated as CASTRQDSGEKLFF.

The V and J genes are TRBV2 and TRBJ1-1, with 7 bases aligning to TRBD1. The V gene end was trimmed by 8 bases and the J gene end by 7 bases; junction bases not matched to a gene: 4. This CDR3 has 11 residues. Germline values: CDR1 SNHLY, CDR2 FYNNEI. CDR3 loop: CASGGGGEAFF. CDR3 DNA sequence: TGTGCCAGCGGAGGGGGCGGTGAAGCTTTCTTT.

The table lists this clonotype with a few counts. The rearrangement links TRBV11-2 to TRBJ2-7, with 9 bases aligning to TRBD1. The V gene end was trimmed by 5 bases and the J gene end by 4 bases; junction bases not matched to a gene: 9. The CDR3 is made up of 15 amino acids. CDR1 SGHAT and CDR2 FQNNGV come from the germline V gene. DNA of the CDR3: TGTGCCAGCAGCACTAACCCCGGGACAGGGTACGAGCAGTACTTC. This encodes CASSTNPGTGYEQYF.

This clonotype was observed a handful of times. The V call is TRBV30, the J call TRBJ2-3; the D is unclear. The length of the CDR3 is 14 residues. From germline, CDR1 is GTSNPN and CDR2 SVGIG (reference sequence). Trimming took 2 bases from V and 1 from J, leaving 10 bases between them. The CDR3, as DNA: TGTGCCTGGAGTAAGGCCACCGGCACAGATACGCAGTATTTT. Translating gives CAWSKATGTDTQYF.

J is TRBJ1-5 and V is TRBV7-6; no reliable D call. CDR1 SGHVS and CDR2 FNYEAQ come from the germline V gene. This CDR3 has 17 amino acids. Trimming pared 1 base from V and 2 bases from J, leaving 15 bases between. The CDR3 coding sequence is TGTGCCAGCAGCTTAGTGCCTGCGACCACCGGCAATCAGCCCCAGCATTTT. This translates into CASSLVPATTGNQPQHF.

This chain links TRBV10-2 with TRBJ2-7, with D perhaps TRBD1 or TRBD2 (5 bases each). Trimming removed 1 base at V and 3 bases at J, with 7 bases between. This CDR3 is 13 amino acids long. Germline V gene data show CDR1 as WSHSY and CDR2 as SAAADI. The CDR3 spells CASSELGRYEQYF. The CDR3 region has the DNA TGCGCCAGCAGTGAGTTGGGACGCTACGAGCAGTACTTC.

The rearrangement uses TRBV12-3 or TRBV12-4 and TRBJ1-1; 10 nucleotides match TRBD1. The CDR3 consists of 15 residues. The junction had 9 bases not matched to a gene; V was cut back by 4 bases and J by 7 bases. The CDR3 sequence is CASSSQDRGPVEAFF. CDR3 DNA sequence: TGTGCCAGCAGTTCCCAAGACAGGGGGCCCGTTGAAGCTTTCTTT.

This clonotype has a handful of counts. V and J are TRBV6-1 and TRBJ1-6; D is undetermined. The CDR3 has 15 residues. Trimming pared 7 bases from V and 7 bases from J, leaving 17 bases between. The germline gives CDR1 MNHNS, CDR2 SASEGT. CDR3: CASTSIGFGNSPLHF. In DNA, the CDR3 is TGTGCCAGCACCTCAATAGGGTTCGGGAATTCACCCCTCCACTTT.

The V and J genes are TRBV9 and TRBJ1-6; the D gene is possibly TRBD1 (5 bases). Per the germline V gene, CDR1 is SGDLS and CDR2 is YYNGEE. This CDR3 spans 14 amino acids. V was cut by 0 bases and J by 15 bases, with 16 bases left in between. CDR3 DNA sequence: TGTGCCAGCAGCGTAGCGGGGGTAGACCCTATCCTCCACTTT. Its translation is CASSVAGVDPILHF.

The chain joins TRBV20-1 to TRBJ2-1; TRBD2 matches at 9 bases. The CDR3 sequence is 15 residues long. Losses at the gene ends were 5 bases for V and 1 base for J; bases not matched to a gene: 6. The germline V gene encodes CDR1 DFQATT and CDR2 SNEGSKA (reference sequence). As DNA, the CDR3 is TGCAGTGCTGAACTAGCGGGTGATTCCTACAATGAGCAGTTCTTC. It is translated as CSAELAGDSYNEQFF.